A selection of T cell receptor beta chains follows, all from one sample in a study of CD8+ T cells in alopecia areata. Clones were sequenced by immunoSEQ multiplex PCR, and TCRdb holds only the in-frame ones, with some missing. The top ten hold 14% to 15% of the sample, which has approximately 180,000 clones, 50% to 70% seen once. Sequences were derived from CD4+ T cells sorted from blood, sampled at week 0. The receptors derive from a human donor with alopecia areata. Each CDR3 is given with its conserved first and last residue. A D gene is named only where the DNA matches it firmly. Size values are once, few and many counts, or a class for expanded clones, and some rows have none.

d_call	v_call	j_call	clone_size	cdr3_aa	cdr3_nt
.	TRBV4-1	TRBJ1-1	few	CASSSRGVGFSDTEAFF	TGCGCCAGCAGCTCCCGGGGGGTTGGCTTTTCGGACACTGAAGCTTTCTTT
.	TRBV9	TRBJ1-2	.	CASSVVSGNYGHTF	TGTGCCAGCAGCGTCGTAAGTGGGAACTATGGCCACACCTTC
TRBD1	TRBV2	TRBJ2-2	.	CASSSAGTGTGELFF	TGTGCCAGCAGTTCCGCCGGGACAGGGACCGGGGAGCTGTTTTTT
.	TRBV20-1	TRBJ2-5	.	CSARDRETQYF	TGCAGTGCTAGAGATCGAGAGACCCAGTACTTC
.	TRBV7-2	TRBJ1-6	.	CASSLAPGTNSPLHF	TGTGCCAGCAGCTTAGCCCCAGGGACGAATTCACCCCTCCACTTT
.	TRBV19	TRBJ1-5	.	CASSMNSNQPQHF	TGTGCCAGTAGTATGAATAGCAATCAGCCCCAGCATTTT
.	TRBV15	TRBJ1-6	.	CATSSLDSPLHF	TGTGCCACCAGCAGTCTGGATTCACCCCTCCACTTT
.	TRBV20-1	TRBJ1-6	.	CSARTSHLLHF	TGCAGTGCACGGACGTCTCACCTTCTCCACTTT
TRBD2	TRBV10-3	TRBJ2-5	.	CAISERRGVETQYF	TGTGCCATCAGTGAAAGACGGGGGGTGGAGACCCAGTACTTC
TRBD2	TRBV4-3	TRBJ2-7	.	CASSNPAGVNYEQYF	TGCGCCAGCAGCAACCCAGCGGGGGTGAACTACGAGCAGTACTTC
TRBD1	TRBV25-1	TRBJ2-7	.	CASSHSGPGQEQYF	TGTGCCAGCAGCCATTCCGGCCCGGGACAGGAGCAGTACTTC
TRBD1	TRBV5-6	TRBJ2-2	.	CASSLGQGPRIGGELFF	TGTGCCAGCAGCTTGGGACAGGGGCCGAGGATTGGCGGGGAGCTGTTTTTT
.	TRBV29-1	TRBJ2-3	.	CSVSGGVTDTQYF	TGCAGTGTCAGTGGAGGGGTCACAGATACGCAGTATTTT
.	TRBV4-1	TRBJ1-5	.	CASSPRVGGQPQHF	TGCGCCAGCAGCCCCCGGGTTGGAGGCCAGCCCCAGCATTTT
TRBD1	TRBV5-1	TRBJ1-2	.	CASRDRDNYGYTF	TGCGCCAGTCGGGACAGGGATAACTATGGCTACACCTTC